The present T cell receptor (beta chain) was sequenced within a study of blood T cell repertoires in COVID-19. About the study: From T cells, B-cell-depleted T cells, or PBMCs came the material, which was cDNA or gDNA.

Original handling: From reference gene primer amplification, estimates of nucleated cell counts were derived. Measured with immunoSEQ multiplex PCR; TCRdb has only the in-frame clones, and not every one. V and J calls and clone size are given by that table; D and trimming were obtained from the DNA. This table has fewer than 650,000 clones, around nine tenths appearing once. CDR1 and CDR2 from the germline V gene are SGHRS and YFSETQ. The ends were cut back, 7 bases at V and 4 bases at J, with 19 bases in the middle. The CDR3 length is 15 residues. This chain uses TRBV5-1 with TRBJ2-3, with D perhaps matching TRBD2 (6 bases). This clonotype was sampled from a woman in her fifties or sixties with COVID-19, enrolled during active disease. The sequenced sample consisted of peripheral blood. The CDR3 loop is CASFRPGDDADTQYF. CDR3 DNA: TGCGCCAGCTTTCGGCCGGGGGATGACGCAGATACGCAGTATTTT.